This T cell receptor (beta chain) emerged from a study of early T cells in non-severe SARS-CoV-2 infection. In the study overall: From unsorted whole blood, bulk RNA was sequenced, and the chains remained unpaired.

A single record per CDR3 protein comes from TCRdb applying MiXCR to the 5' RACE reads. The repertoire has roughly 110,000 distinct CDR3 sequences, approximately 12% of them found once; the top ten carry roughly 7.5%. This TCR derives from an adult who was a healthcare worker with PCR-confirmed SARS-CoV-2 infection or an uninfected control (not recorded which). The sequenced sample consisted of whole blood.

CDR3: CASSESGRGPVNEQFF. DNA for the CDR3: TGCGCCAGCAGTGAGTCGGGCCGGGGACCGGTCAATGAGCAGTTCTTC. The chain recombines TRBV10-2 with TRBJ2-1; D may match TRBD1 or TRBD2 (5 bases each). The germline V gene encodes CDR1 WSHSY and CDR2 SAAADI. The CDR3 runs to 16 residues. V was shortened by 0 bases and J by 6 bases, with 15 bases between the two germline ends.